This is a list of T cell receptor beta chains from one sample in a study of blood T cell repertoires in COVID-19. Sequencing was performed with immunoSEQ multiplex PCR; in TCRdb, only in-frame clones are kept and a portion is missing. The repertoire holds about 160,000 clones, with almost 85% as singletons. Specimen: peripheral blood. The receptor set was obtained from an elderly woman with acute or convalescent COVID-19. Each CDR3 is given with its conserved first and last residue. D genes are given only for firm matches. Some rows have no size entry. The others give once, few or many, or a class for an expanded clone.

J: TRBJ2-2; size: -; D: TRBD1; V: TRBV19; CDR3: CASIDRANTGELFF; DNA: TGTGCCAGTATCGACAGGGCGAACACCGGGGAGCTGTTTTTT
J: TRBJ2-3; size: -; D: TRBD2; V: TRBV5-4; CDR3: CASSWASGGTYF; DNA: TGTGCCAGCAGCTGGGCTAGCGGGGGGACGTATTTT
J: TRBJ2-1; size: -; D: -; V: TRBV3-1/TRBV3-2; CDR3: CASSTADLLYNEQFF; DNA: TGTGCCAGCAGTACAGCGGACTTACTCTACAATGAGCAGTTCTTC
J: TRBJ2-3; size: -; D: TRBD2; V: TRBV6-5; CDR3: CASSYVSGSADTQYF; DNA: TGTGCCAGCAGTTACGTCAGCGGGAGTGCAGATACGCAGTATTTT
J: TRBJ1-3; size: -; D: -; V: TRBV3-1/TRBV3-2; CDR3: CASSPRLTAGNTIYF; DNA: TGTGCCAGCAGCCCTAGGCTGACCGCTGGAAACACCATATATTTT
J: TRBJ1-1; size: -; D: -; V: TRBV19; CDR3: CASSIFVEAFF; DNA: TGTGCCAGTAGTATATTCGTTGAAGCTTTCTTT
J: TRBJ1-5; size: -; D: TRBD1; V: TRBV11-2; CDR3: CASSLGTGGSQPQHF; DNA: TGTGCCAGCAGCTTGGGGACAGGGGGCAGTCAGCCCCAGCATTTT
J: TRBJ2-1; size: -; D: -; V: TRBV29-1; CDR3: CSVDGSPGLYSYNEQFF; DNA: TGCAGCGTTGATGGCTCTCCGGGACTCTACTCCTACAATGAGCAGTTCTTC
J: TRBJ1-2; size: -; D: TRBD1; V: TRBV10-3; CDR3: CAIRGQDYGYTF; DNA: TGTGCCATCAGGGGACAGGACTATGGCTACACCTTC
J: TRBJ2-5; size: -; D: -; V: TRBV2; CDR3: CASNRVVQETQYF; DNA: TGTGCCAGCAATAGAGTAGTCCAAGAGACCCAGTACTTC
J: TRBJ1-2; size: many; D: -; V: TRBV7-8; CDR3: CASSSNRVAFGYTF; DNA: TGTGCCAGCAGCTCAAACAGGGTGGCCTTCGGCTACACCTTC
J: TRBJ2-3; size: -; D: -; V: TRBV14; CDR3: CASSQDAIRDTQYF; DNA: TGTGCCAGCAGCCAAGACGCCATCAGAGATACGCAGTATTTT
J: TRBJ1-5; size: -; D: -; V: TRBV6-1; CDR3: CASSEAQPGGDRQPQHF; DNA: TGTGCCAGCAGTGAAGCCCAACCGGGGGGTGATCGTCAGCCCCAGCATTTT
J: TRBJ1-6; size: -; D: -; V: TRBV27; CDR3: CASSFGSYNSPLHF; DNA: TGTGCCAGCAGTTTCGGGTCCTATAATTCACCCCTCCACTTT
J: TRBJ2-7; size: -; D: -; V: TRBV5-1; CDR3: CASSLEGEYEQYF; DNA: TGCGCCAGCAGCTTGGAGGGAGAGTACGAGCAGTACTTC
J: TRBJ1-1; size: -; D: TRBD1; V: TRBV7-8; CDR3: CASSHGTAEAFF; DNA: TGTGCCAGCAGCCATGGGACAGCAGAAGCTTTCTTT
J: TRBJ2-5; size: -; D: -; V: TRBV10-2; CDR3: CASSPTIAPQETQYF; DNA: TGCGCCAGCAGTCCCACAATAGCCCCTCAAGAGACCCAGTACTTC
J: TRBJ1-4; size: -; D: TRBD1; V: TRBV7-2; CDR3: CASSLTGGEKLFF; DNA: TGTGCCAGCAGCTTGACAGGGGGGGAAAAACTGTTTTTT
J: TRBJ2-1; size: -; D: -; V: TRBV5-1; CDR3: CASSLMSGPYNEQFF; DNA: TGCGCCAGCAGCTTGATGAGCGGGCCCTACAATGAGCAGTTCTTC
J: TRBJ2-3; size: -; D: -; V: TRBV29-1; CDR3: CGGGSADTQYF; DNA: TGCGGAGGAGGGTCAGCAGATACGCAGTATTTT
J: TRBJ1-5; size: many; D: -; V: TRBV4-1; CDR3: CASSQGQFQPQHF; DNA: TGCGCCAGCAGCCAAGGGCAGTTCCAGCCCCAGCATTTT
J: TRBJ2-3; size: -; D: -; V: TRBV12-3/TRBV12-4; CDR3: CASSPDLADTQYF; DNA: TGTGCCAGCAGTCCGGACTTAGCAGATACGCAGTATTTT
J: TRBJ1-1; size: -; D: -; V: TRBV11-3; CDR3: CASSQTMSRKAFF; DNA: TGTGCCAGCAGCCAGACGATGAGCAGGAAAGCTTTCTTT
J: TRBJ2-7; size: -; D: -; V: TRBV7-9; CDR3: CASRLIPLDEQYF; DNA: TGTGCCAGCAGGCTAATACCGTTGGACGAGCAGTACTTC
J: TRBJ1-2; size: few; D: TRBD1; V: TRBV28; CDR3: CASSTGTGGTNGYTF; DNA: TGTGCCAGCAGTACCGGGACAGGGGGGACCAATGGCTACACCTTC
J: TRBJ1-6; size: -; D: -; V: TRBV7-9; CDR3: CASSLGHQGGNSPLHF; DNA: TGTGCCAGCAGCTTAGGACACCAAGGGGGTAATTCACCCCTCCACTTT
J: TRBJ1-3; size: -; D: -; V: TRBV29-1; CDR3: CSVELVGENTIYF; DNA: TGCAGCGTTGAATTGGTAGGGGAAAACACCATATATTTT
J: TRBJ1-3; size: once; D: -; V: TRBV3-1/TRBV3-2; CDR3: CASTDIHGNTIYF; DNA: TGTGCCAGCACCGACATTCATGGAAACACCATATATTTT
J: TRBJ1-5; size: -; D: -; V: TRBV21-1; CDR3: CASPGVGQPQHF; DNA: TGTGCCAGTCCAGGGGTCGGTCAGCCCCAGCATTTT
J: TRBJ1-5; size: -; D: -; V: TRBV6-5; CDR3: CASSYVEGQPQHF; DNA: TGTGCCAGCAGTTACGTCGAGGGACAGCCCCAGCATTTT
J: TRBJ1-3; size: few; D: -; V: TRBV7-2; CDR3: CASSLGLTSSGNTIYF; DNA: TGTGCCAGCAGCCTTGGACTCACGAGCTCTGGAAACACCATATATTTT
J: TRBJ2-7; size: -; D: TRBD2; V: TRBV5-4; CDR3: CASSPGGASGTYEQYF; DNA: TGTGCCAGCAGCCCGGGGGGGGCTAGCGGAACCTACGAGCAGTACTTC
J: TRBJ1-2; size: -; D: -; V: TRBV6-5; CDR3: CASTNRIDYGYTF; DNA: TGTGCCAGCACCAATCGCATAGACTATGGCTACACCTTC
J: TRBJ2-7; size: -; D: TRBD1; V: TRBV7-9; CDR3: CASSSDRAMGEQYF; DNA: TGTGCCAGCAGCTCCGACAGGGCGATGGGCGAGCAGTACTTC
J: TRBJ1-1; size: -; D: -; V: TRBV19; CDR3: CASRGQLNTEAFF; DNA: TGTGCCAGTCGCGGACAACTAAACACTGAAGCTTTCTTT
J: TRBJ2-1; size: -; D: TRBD2; V: TRBV25-1; CDR3: CASSEPWSGNHNEQFF; DNA: TGTGCCAGCAGTGAGCCCTGGAGCGGGAACCACAATGAGCAGTTCTTC
J: TRBJ2-5; size: -; D: -; V: TRBV10-3; CDR3: CAISPGGETQYF; DNA: TGTGCCATCAGCCCAGGGGGGGAGACCCAGTACTTC
J: TRBJ1-1; size: -; D: TRBD1; V: TRBV19; CDR3: CATQADRVRNTEAFF; DNA: TGTGCTACCCAGGCCGACAGGGTTCGGAACACTGAAGCTTTCTTT
J: TRBJ1-1; size: -; D: -; V: TRBV2; CDR3: CASMTWGDTEAFF; DNA: TGTGCCAGCATGACTTGGGGGGACACTGAAGCTTTCTTT
J: TRBJ1-1; size: -; D: -; V: TRBV6-6; CDR3: CASSTQGGGDEAFF; DNA: TGTGCCAGCAGTACGCAGGGAGGCGGCGATGAAGCTTTCTTT
J: TRBJ2-7; size: few; D: -; V: TRBV5-6; CDR3: CASSPRTNSYEQYF; DNA: TGTGCCAGCAGCCCTAGGACTAACTCCTACGAGCAGTACTTC
J: TRBJ1-6; size: -; D: TRBD1; V: TRBV4-2; CDR3: CASSIPGTGSPPLHF; DNA: TGTGCCAGCAGCATTCCCGGGACAGGGTCACCACCCCTCCACTTT
J: TRBJ2-2; size: few; D: TRBD2; V: TRBV13; CDR3: CASSQGLAGAAGELFF; DNA: TGTGCCAGCAGCCAGGGACTAGCGGGAGCGGCCGGGGAGCTGTTTTTT
J: TRBJ2-7; size: -; D: TRBD2; V: TRBV7-8; CDR3: CASSLDLAGLFYEQYF; DNA: TGTGCCAGCAGCTTAGATTTAGCGGGTTTATTCTACGAGCAGTACTTC
J: TRBJ2-7; size: few; D: -; V: TRBV5-1; CDR3: CASSFQGFVDEQYF; DNA: TGCGCCAGCAGCTTTCAGGGTTTTGTCGACGAGCAGTACTTC
J: TRBJ2-1; size: few; D: -; V: TRBV24-1; CDR3: CATSGTGYNEQFF; DNA: TGTGCCACCAGTGGAACTGGCTACAATGAGCAGTTCTTC
J: TRBJ2-1; size: once; D: -; V: TRBV7-8; CDR3: CASSPNYNEQFF; DNA: TGTGCCAGCAGCCCCAACTACAATGAGCAGTTCTTC
J: TRBJ2-5; size: -; D: TRBD1; V: TRBV5-1; CDR3: CASSPGQGAETQYF; DNA: TGCGCCAGCAGCCCCGGACAGGGGGCTGAGACCCAGTACTTC
J: TRBJ2-4; size: few; D: -; V: TRBV6-2/TRBV6-3; CDR3: CASSYYRGAKNIQYF; DNA: TGTGCCAGCAGTTACTACCGGGGAGCCAAAAACATTCAGTACTTC
J: TRBJ1-4; size: many; D: -; V: TRBV5-1; CDR3: CASSLGSGKNEKLFF; DNA: TGCGCCAGCAGCTTGGGGTCGGGGAAGAATGAAAAACTGTTTTTT
J: TRBJ2-1; size: -; D: TRBD2; V: TRBV9; CDR3: CASSVSMGGLGGYNEQFF; DNA: TGTGCCAGCAGCGTGTCCATGGGGGGACTAGGGGGCTACAATGAGCAGTTCTTC
J: TRBJ1-5; size: -; D: -; V: TRBV30; CDR3: CAWSRGDSQPQHF; DNA: TGTGCCTGGAGTCGCGGGGATTCTCAGCCCCAGCATTTT
J: TRBJ1-2; size: once; D: -; V: TRBV2; CDR3: CASRGQKTYGYTF; DNA: TGTGCCAGCAGGGGCCAAAAGACCTATGGCTACACCTTC
J: TRBJ1-4; size: -; D: -; V: TRBV5-1; CDR3: CASSLGASVIEKLFF; DNA: TGCGCCAGCAGCTTGGGGGCGTCAGTGATTGAAAAACTGTTTTTT
J: TRBJ2-2; size: few; D: -; V: TRBV10-3; CDR3: CAISESELATPGLFF; DNA: TGTGCCATCAGTGAGTCGGAGCTAGCGACCCCTGGGCTGTTTTTT
J: TRBJ2-5; size: -; D: TRBD2; V: TRBV7-2; CDR3: CASSPYLAGETQYF; DNA: TGTGCCAGCAGTCCGTATCTAGCGGGGGAGACCCAGTACTTC
J: TRBJ2-3; size: -; D: TRBD1; V: TRBV5-1; CDR3: CASQRTGDSDTQYF; DNA: TGCGCCAGCCAAAGGACAGGGGATTCGGATACGCAGTATTTT
J: TRBJ2-7; size: -; D: TRBD1; V: TRBV6-5; CDR3: CASSRQGYYEQYF; DNA: TGTGCCAGCAGCAGACAGGGATACTACGAGCAGTACTTC
J: TRBJ2-1; size: -; D: TRBD1; V: TRBV4-1; CDR3: CASSPPGQGGEQFF; DNA: TGCGCCAGCAGCCCACCGGGACAGGGTGGTGAGCAGTTCTTC
J: TRBJ1-1; size: -; D: -; V: TRBV21-1; CDR3: CASSKGQGLRDCTEAFF; DNA: TGTGCCAGCAGCAAGGGCCAAGGACTGAGGGACTGCACTGAAGCTTTCTTT